This T cell receptor (beta chain) was documented in a study of cytotoxic CD8 clonotypes in ibrutinib-treated CLL. General study results and limits: Public clonotypes showed up rarely, and on treatment they shrank or held steady.

The germline V gene has CDR1 SGHAT and CDR2 FQNNGV. CDR3 length: 12 residues. V lost 7 bases and J lost 8, with 12 bases in between. The planned depth of sequencing spanned 1 in 200,000 to 1 in 1 million T cells. TCRdb's table, derived via immunoSEQ multiplex PCR, lists solely in-frame clones and lacks some. The sample carries about 72,000 clones, over 75% recorded once. Comments on this clone: The antigen is undetermined.

From cryopreserved PBMCs came around 2 micrograms of genomic DNA used for TCR beta libraries. The source of this sequence is a human donor with chronic lymphocytic leukemia. This specimen consisted of PBMCs, obtained at disease progression, from a patient treated with ibrutinib. The chain employs TRBV11-2 and TRBJ2-1; no clear D. CDR3 bases: TGTGCCAGCACCCCGACTCTAGATGAGCAGTTCTTC. Translation: CASTPTLDEQFF.